A single sample gave rise to the 32 T cell receptor beta chains below, sequenced in a study of beta chain features in type 1 diabetes. Reverse transcribing all isolated RNA meant expressed TCRB transcripts were sequenced. The table came from immunoSEQ multiplex PCR; TCRdb's copy has only in-frame clones and leaves some out. The sample shows about 150,000 clones, over 8.5% of them seen only once. Sequenced sample: central memory CD4+ T cells from blood. The receptor source for this set is a man in his late teens or twenties in good health.

The rearrangement uses TRBV2 and TRBJ1-5; 7 nucleotides match TRBD1. This CDR3 region has 14 residues. The germline V gene encodes CDR1 SNHLY and CDR2 FYNNEI. Trimming cost V 7 bases and J 1 base; bases outside gene matches: 4. The CDR3 protein is CASIGTASNQPQHF. For the CDR3, the DNA is TGTGCCAGCATCGGGACAGCCAGCAATCAGCCCCAGCATTTT.

In this sample, this clone turned up a few times. The chain carries TRBV9 and TRBJ2-3; 11 bases agree with TRBD1. The V gene's germline CDR1 is SGDLS and CDR2 YYNGEE. The CDR3 is 16 amino acids. The V and J ends lost 4 bases and 6 bases, in that order; junction bases with no gene match: 10. The CDR3 coding sequence is TGTGCCAGCAGCCCTCGGACAGGGGGCTGGTCCGATACGCAGTATTTT. Translated, it gives CASSPRTGGWSDTQYF.

This clone was seen more than once but under ten times. The chain joins TRBV10-3 to TRBJ2-2; TRBD1 is a possible D gene (7 bases). CDR1 and CDR2 from the germline V gene are ENHRY and SYGVKD. The CDR3 totals 16 residues. Trimming removed 11 bases from V and 5 bases from J, with 24 bases in between. The CDR3: CAARQVGGAGTGELFF. The DNA of the CDR3 is TGTGCCGCCCGCCAAGTAGGGGGCGCGGGGACCGGGGAGCTGTTTTTT.

This clone appeared many times. The rearrangement links TRBV7-9 to TRBJ2-1; possibly TRBD1 or TRBD2 for D (5 bases each). The V gene lost 5 bases and the J gene lost 8 bases, with 19 bases spanning the gap. Germline V gene sequence: CDR1 SEHNR, CDR2 FQNEAQ (reference sequence). This CDR3 is built from 15 residues. The CDR3 bases are TGTGCCAGCAGCGCGGAAGGGACCCGAGAACATGAGCAGTTCTTC. It specifies CASSAEGTREHEQFF.

This clone was seen a few times. The chain employs TRBV30 and TRBJ1-5; tentative D call: TRBD1 (6 bases). V lost 7 bases and J 3 bases, leaving 13 bases between the germline ends. Germline CDR1 reads GTSNPN; CDR2 reads SVGIG (reference sequence). The length of the CDR3 is 13 residues. The CDR3 loop is CALRGDINQPQHF. As DNA, the CDR3 is TGTGCCTTGAGGGGGGATATCAATCAGCCCCAGCATTTT.

V and J are TRBV7-9 and TRBJ2-7; either TRBD1 or TRBD2 may supply D (5 bases each). The CDR3 runs 13 residues. V was trimmed by 5 bases and J by 3 bases, leaving 11 bases between them. The germline V gene has CDR1 SEHNR and CDR2 FQNEAQ (reference sequence). The CDR3 DNA is TGTGCCAGCAGCCGGGACGGACACTACGAGCAGTACTTC. This gives the protein CASSRDGHYEQYF.

This clone appeared a few times. V usage is TRBV4-3 and J usage is TRBJ1-5; TRBD1 aligns across 7 bases. Germline CDR1 LGHNA, CDR2 YSLEER. V gave up 3 bases and J gave up 5 bases; unmatched junction bases: 7. The CDR3 has 15 residues. CDR3 DNA sequence: TGCGCCAGCAGCCACGACAGGGAAACCTATCAGCCCCAGCATTTT. Residues: CASSHDRETYQPQHF.

This clone appeared a few times. The rearrangement joins TRBV30 to TRBJ2-2; 8 bases are shared with TRBD2. The germline V gene has CDR1 GTSNPN and CDR2 SVGIG (reference sequence). V shed 8 bases, J shed 3 bases, and the junction held 11 bases outside the gene matches. This CDR3 region has 15 residues. CDR3 residues: CARLGLAGYTGELFF. CDR3 DNA sequence: TGTGCCCGATTGGGGCTAGCGGGCTACACCGGGGAGCTGTTTTTT.

This clone has only a few counts. The chain joins TRBV29-1 to TRBJ1-2; D unresolved. Germline lookup yields CDR1 SQVTM and CDR2 ANQGSEA. The CDR3 extends over 11 amino acids. The V gene lost 3 bases and the J gene lost 4 bases, with 6 bases spanning the gap. This CDR3 reads CSVEVVYGYTF. The CDR3, as DNA: TGCAGCGTTGAGGTGGTCTATGGCTACACCTTC. The complete variable domain, with remaining parts taken from reference TRBV29-1 and TRBJ1-2, reads SAVISQKPSRDICQRGTSLTIQCQVDSQVTMMFWYRQQPGQSLTLIATANQGSEATYESGFVIDKFPISRPNLTFSTLTVSNMSPEDSSIYLCSVEVVYGYTFGSGTRLTVV.

This clone was detected only a few times. The chain couples TRBV7-2 to TRBJ2-7; weak D call: TRBD1 (6 bases). Trimming took off 0 bases at V and 2 bases at J, with 17 bases between the two ends. Germline CDR1 SGHTA, CDR2 FQGNSA. This CDR3 has 17 residues. The CDR3 sequence: CASSLAHQGLKAYEQYF. In nucleotides, the CDR3 is TGTGCCAGCAGCTTAGCGCATCAGGGGCTTAAAGCCTACGAGCAGTACTTC.

With regard to this clone: Since a far larger clone is one base different, this is likely a read error. In the same sample, other DNA sequences code for this CDR3. The chain combines TRBV7-9 with TRBJ2-5; D ambiguous. The germline V gene encodes CDR1 SEHNR and CDR2 FQNEAQ (reference sequence). The CDR3 covers 10 residues. V lost 6 bases to trimming and J lost 5 bases, with 4 bases between them. Here the CDR3 reads CASSLETQYF. The CDR3 bases are TGTGCCAGCAGTTTGGAGACCCAGTACTTC.

This chain links TRBV28 with TRBJ1-1, with D tentatively TRBD1 (5 bases). From germline, CDR1 is MDHEN and CDR2 SYDVKM. With 6 bases removed from V and 0 bases from J, the gap between germline ends came to 20 bases. This CDR3 is 17 amino acids long. The CDR3 bases are TGTGCCAGCAGCCCGGGACCGGGGAACTTTTTGAACACTGAAGCTTTCTTT. Amino acids: CASSPGPGNFLNTEAFF.

This clone has only a few counts. The chain recombines TRBV10-3 with TRBJ2-7; possible D gene TRBD2, 6 bases. This CDR3 spans 12 amino acids. V lost 1 base and J lost 6, with 7 bases in between. Germline V gene data show CDR1 as ENHRY and CDR2 as SYGVKD. The CDR3 reads CAISEYGGEQYF. The CDR3 DNA is TGTGCCATCAGTGAGTACGGGGGCGAGCAGTACTTC.

Only a few counts were recorded for this clone. The V and J genes are TRBV28 and TRBJ2-7; D might be TRBD1 or TRBD2, each matching 5 bases. Per germline, CDR1 MDHEN and CDR2 SYDVKM. The CDR3 covers 14 residues. V was trimmed by 7 bases and J by 6 bases, leaving 19 bases between them. Here the CDR3 reads CASTLAGLGAEQYF. In nucleotides, the CDR3 is TGTGCCAGCACCCTCGCGGGTCTCGGGGCCGAGCAGTACTTC.

This clone was observed at least ten times. This sequence joins TRBV2 and TRBJ2-3; TRBD2 is a possible D gene (5 bases). This CDR3 region has 11 residues. Looked up from germline, CDR1 is SNHLY and CDR2 is FYNNEI. V gave up 6 bases and J gave up 7 bases, with 8 bases separating them. The CDR3 spells CASRAGHTQYF. DNA for the CDR3: TGTGCCAGCAGGGCGGGCCATACGCAGTATTTT.

The rearrangement joins TRBV7-2 to TRBJ2-1; 7 bases are a match to TRBD1. V gave up 4 bases and J gave up 9 bases; unmatched junction bases: 9. This CDR3 has 14 residues. Germline assignment: CDR1 SGHTA and CDR2 FQGNSA. CDR3 bases: TGTGCCAGCAGCTCGAAGACAGGGCCCGGTGAGCAGTTCTTC. Translating gives CASSSKTGPGEQFF.

This clone showed up many times. V usage is TRBV7-2 and J usage is TRBJ2-7; a weak D match, TRBD1 (6 bases). V was shortened by 3 bases and J by 4 bases, with 16 bases between the two germline ends. The germline CDR1 and CDR2 sequences are SGHTA and FQGNSA. This CDR3 has 15 residues. This CDR3 is CASSFMTGGSYEQYF. CDR3 sequence (DNA): TGTGCCAGCAGCTTCATGACAGGAGGCTCGTACGAGCAGTACTTC.

This clone was counted a few times. The chain combines TRBV11-1 with TRBJ2-1; 10 positions match TRBD2. The CDR3 loop spans 17 amino acids. Germline V gene data show CDR1 as SGHAT and CDR2 as FQDESV (reference sequence). After removal of 4 bases from V and 0 bases from J, the junction contained 6 bases not matched to a gene. The CDR3 DNA is TGTGCCAGCAGCTCATTAGCGGGAGGAGGCTCCTACAATGAGCAGTTCTTC. It translates to CASSSLAGGGSYNEQFF. The full variable domain, in which reference TRBV11-1 and TRBJ2-1 provide the parts outside the CDR3, is EAEVAQSPRYKITEKSQAVAFWCDPISGHATLYWYRQILGQGPELLVQFQDESVVDDSQLPKDRFSAERLKGVDSTLKIQPAELGDSAMYLCASSSLAGGGSYNEQFFGPGTRLTVL.

V usage is TRBV7-6 and J usage is TRBJ2-5; 8 positions match TRBD1. The CDR3 has 16 amino acids. The J segment lost 9 bases and the V segment lost 5 bases, leaving 17 bases of the junction unmatched. Per the germline V gene, CDR1 is SGHVS and CDR2 is FNYEAQ. CDR3 protein: CASSQRAGQGGGPQYF. CDR3 bases: TGTGCCAGCAGCCAAAGGGCCGGACAGGGTGGAGGGCCCCAGTACTTC.

The J gene is TRBJ1-5, the V gene TRBV5-1; 8 nucleotides agree with TRBD1. Trimming at V came to 3 bases and at J to 8 bases, leaving 4 bases not matched to a gene. Germline-derived CDR1 and CDR2 are SGHRS and YFSETQ. The CDR3 covers 13 residues. CDR3 region: CASSWTGWEPQHF. The CDR3 bases are TGCGCCAGCAGCTGGACAGGGTGGGAGCCCCAGCATTTT.

The rearrangement links TRBV28 to TRBJ2-1, with 10 bases identical to TRBD1. Germline V CDR1 and CDR2: MDHEN, SYDVKM. V gave up 6 bases and J gave up 7 bases; unmatched junction bases: 6. CDR3 size: 14 residues. The CDR3 sequence is CASRRQGARNEQFF. Here the CDR3 DNA reads TGTGCCAGCAGGAGACAGGGGGCAAGGAATGAGCAGTTCTTC.

This clone has only a few counts. The CDR3 is CASSERDRNYEQYF. The CDR3, as DNA: TGTGCCAGCAGTGAGCGGGACAGAAACTACGAGCAGTACTTC. The V call is TRBV6-1, the J call TRBJ2-7; maybe TRBD1 (7 bases). Deletions cut 3 bases from V and 3 bases from J, with 12 bases between. The CDR3 consists of 14 residues. Germline assignment: CDR1 MNHNS and CDR2 SASEGT.

This clone was detected a few times. The chain employs TRBV30 and TRBJ1-5; D is ambiguous. CDR3 length equals 12 residues. CDR1 is GTSNPN and CDR2 is SVGIG in the germline V gene (reference sequence). Trimming removed 0 bases from V and 2 bases from J, with 2 bases in between. This CDR3 reads CAWSVGNQPQHF. CDR3 DNA: TGTGCCTGGAGTGTTGGCAATCAGCCCCAGCATTTT.

The table lists this clone with many counts. The chain carries TRBV5-1 and TRBJ2-3; D is ambiguous. The CDR3 covers 14 residues. In germline, CDR1 is SGHRS, CDR2 YFSETQ. With 2 bases removed from V and 0 bases from J, the gap between germline ends came to 7 bases. The DNA for the CDR3 is TGCGCCAGCAGCTTCGATCCGAGCACAGATACGCAGTATTTT. This codes for CASSFDPSTDTQYF.

This clone was seen only a few times. The chain links TRBV7-9 to TRBJ2-5; unclear D gene. The CDR3 length is 14 residues. V shed 1 base and J shed 4 bases, with 10 bases lying between them. The V gene's germline CDR1 is SEHNR and CDR2 FQNEAQ (reference sequence). CDR3 DNA: TGTGCCAGCAGCTTAGTCCAGATCCGAGAGACCCAGTACTTC. Translated: CASSLVQIRETQYF.

This chain links TRBV9 with TRBJ2-5; D unclear. The germline CDR1 and CDR2 sequences are SGDLS and YYNGEE. This CDR3 is built from 18 residues. Trimming removed 0 bases from V and 2 bases from J, with 20 bases in between. CDR3 in DNA: TGTGCCAGCAGCGTAGAGGGATCGGTTCCGGGTGGTCAAGAGACCCAGTACTTC. As protein: CASSVEGSVPGGQETQYF.

This clone occurred many times. The chain uses TRBV30 and TRBJ1-6; 7 bases agree with TRBD1. This CDR3 region has 14 residues. Trimming cost V 3 bases and J 3 bases; bases outside gene matches: 2. In germline, CDR1 is GTSNPN, CDR2 SVGIG (reference sequence). For the CDR3, the DNA is TGTGCCTGGAGCGGGGACAGCTATAATTCACCCCTCCACTTT. Encoded protein: CAWSGDSYNSPLHF.

This clone has just a few counts. The chain carries TRBV2 and TRBJ1-6; D might be TRBD1 (6 bases). Germline V CDR1 and CDR2: SNHLY, FYNNEI. The V gene lost 9 bases and the J gene lost 7 bases, with 19 bases spanning the gap. The CDR3 runs to 15 residues. In nucleotides, the CDR3 is TGTGCCAGTTCAGGGGCACCTGGGTGGAATTCACCCCTCCACTTT. It codes for CASSGAPGWNSPLHF.

This clone was counted many times. The rearrangement links TRBV30 to TRBJ1-3; the D is unclear. The CDR3 totals 11 residues. The germline gives CDR1 GTSNPN, CDR2 SVGIG (reference sequence). CDR3 loop: CALKTGNTIYF. The CDR3 DNA reads TGTGCTTTGAAAACTGGAAACACCATATATTTT.

The chain combines TRBV12-1 with TRBJ1-4; the D call of TRBD1 is as the table states it, not checked on the DNA. TRBV12-1 is a documented pseudogene. This CDR3 is 14 amino acids long. The CDR3 loop is CASSADRDNEKLFF. For the CDR3, the DNA is TGTGCCAGCAGCGCCGACAGGGATAATGAAAAACTGTTTTTT.

This clone came up a few times. V and J are TRBV7-3 and TRBJ2-5, with TRBD1 matching over 12 bases. CDR1 SGHTA and CDR2 FQGTGA come from the germline V gene. V was clipped by 5 bases and J by 7 bases; unmatched bases: 11. The CDR3 contains 16 residues. The DNA of the CDR3 is TGTGCCAGCAGCGGCCCGGGACAGGGGGCGGCTGGGACCCAGTACTTC. It yields the protein CASSGPGQGAAGTQYF.

The chain has TRBV28 and TRBJ2-5; possibly TRBD2 for D (6 bases). The CDR3 has 16 residues. CDR1 is MDHEN and CDR2 is SYDVKM in the germline V gene. Between the trimmed V and J ends, which lost 5 bases and 5 bases, there was a span of 21 bases. CDR3 DNA sequence: TGTGCCAGCAGTCCTCCCGGGGGAGGATGGAGCGAGACCCAGTACTTC. This encodes CASSPPGGGWSETQYF.